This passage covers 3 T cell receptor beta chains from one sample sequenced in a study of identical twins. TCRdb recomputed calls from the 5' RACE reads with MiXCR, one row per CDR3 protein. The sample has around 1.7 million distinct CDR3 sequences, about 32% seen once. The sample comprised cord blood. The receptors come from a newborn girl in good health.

The CDR3 DNA reads TGCAGTGCCCCGGTCACAGGGATTAATTCACCCCTCCACTTT. Translation gives CSAPVTGINSPLHF. The V call is TRBV20-1, the J call TRBJ1-6; D is perhaps TRBD1 (6 bases). The CDR3 totals 14 residues. V gave up 6 bases and J gave up 6 bases, with 15 bases separating them. The germline V gene has CDR1 DFQATT and CDR2 SNEGSKA (reference sequence).

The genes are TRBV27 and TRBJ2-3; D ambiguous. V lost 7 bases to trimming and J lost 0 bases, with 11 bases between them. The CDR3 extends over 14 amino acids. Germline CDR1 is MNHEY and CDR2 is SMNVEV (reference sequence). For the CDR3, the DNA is TGTGCCAGCAAGTTTGCCCCGAGCACAGATACGCAGTATTTT. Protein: CASKFAPSTDTQYF.

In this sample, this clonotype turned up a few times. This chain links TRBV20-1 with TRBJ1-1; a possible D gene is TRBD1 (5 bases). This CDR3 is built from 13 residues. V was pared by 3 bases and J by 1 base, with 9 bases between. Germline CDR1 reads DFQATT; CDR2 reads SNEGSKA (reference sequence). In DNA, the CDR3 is TGCAGTGCTAGGTACAGGACGAACACTGAAGCTTTCTTT. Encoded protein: CSARYRTNTEAFF.